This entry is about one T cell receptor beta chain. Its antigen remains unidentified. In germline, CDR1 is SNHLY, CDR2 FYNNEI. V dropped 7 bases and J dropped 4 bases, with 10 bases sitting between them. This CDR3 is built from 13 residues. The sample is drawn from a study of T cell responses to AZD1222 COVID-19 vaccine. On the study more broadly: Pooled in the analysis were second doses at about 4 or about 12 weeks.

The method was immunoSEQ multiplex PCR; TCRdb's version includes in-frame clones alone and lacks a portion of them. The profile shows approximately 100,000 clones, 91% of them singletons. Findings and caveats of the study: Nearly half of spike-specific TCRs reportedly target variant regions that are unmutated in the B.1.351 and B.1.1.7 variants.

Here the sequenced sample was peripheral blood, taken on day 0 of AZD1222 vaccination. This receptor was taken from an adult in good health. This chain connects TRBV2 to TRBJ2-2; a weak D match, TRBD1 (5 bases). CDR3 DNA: TGTGCCAGCAATGTACAGGTCACCGGGGAGCTGTTTTTT. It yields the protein CASNVQVTGELFF. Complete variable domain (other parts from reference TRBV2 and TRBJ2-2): EPEVTQTPSHQVTQMGQEVILRCVPISNHLYFYWYRQILGQKVEFLVSFYNNEISEKSEIFDDQFSVERPDGSNFTLKIRSTKLEDSAMYFCASNVQVTGELFFGEGSRLTVL.